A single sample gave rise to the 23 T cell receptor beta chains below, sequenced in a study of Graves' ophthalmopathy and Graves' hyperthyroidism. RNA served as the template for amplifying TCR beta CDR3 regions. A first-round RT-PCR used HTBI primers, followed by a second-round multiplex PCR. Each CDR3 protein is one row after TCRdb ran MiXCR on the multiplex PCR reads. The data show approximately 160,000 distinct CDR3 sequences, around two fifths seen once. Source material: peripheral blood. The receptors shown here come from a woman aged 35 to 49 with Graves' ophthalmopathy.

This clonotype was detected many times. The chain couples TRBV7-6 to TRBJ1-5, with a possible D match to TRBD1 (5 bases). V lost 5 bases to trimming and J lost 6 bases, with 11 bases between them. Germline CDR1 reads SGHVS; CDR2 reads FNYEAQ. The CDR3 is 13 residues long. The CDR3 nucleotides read TGTGCCAGCAGCGCACAGGCGGGTCAGCCCCAGCATTTT. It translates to CASSAQAGQPQHF.

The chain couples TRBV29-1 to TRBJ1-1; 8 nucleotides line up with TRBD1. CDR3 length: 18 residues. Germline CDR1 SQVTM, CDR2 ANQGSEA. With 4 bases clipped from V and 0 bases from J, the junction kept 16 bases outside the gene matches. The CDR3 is CSVANRFQGAMVNTEAFF. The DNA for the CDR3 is TGCAGCGTTGCCAATCGATTTCAGGGGGCAATGGTGAACACTGAAGCTTTCTTT.

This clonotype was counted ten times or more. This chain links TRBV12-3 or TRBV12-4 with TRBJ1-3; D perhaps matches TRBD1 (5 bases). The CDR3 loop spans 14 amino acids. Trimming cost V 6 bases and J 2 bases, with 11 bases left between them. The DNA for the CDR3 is TGTGCCAGCAGACCATTAGGGGCTGGAAACACCATATATTTT. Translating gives CASRPLGAGNTIYF.

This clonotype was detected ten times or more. CDR3 nucleotides: TGTGCCAGCAGATCCGGGACAGCAGAAACCCAGTACTTC. Encoded protein: CASRSGTAETQYF. This chain links TRBV12-3 or TRBV12-4 with TRBJ2-5; 7 bases agree with TRBD1. The junction had 9 bases not matched to a gene; V was cut back by 6 bases and J by 8 bases. The length of the CDR3 is 13 residues.

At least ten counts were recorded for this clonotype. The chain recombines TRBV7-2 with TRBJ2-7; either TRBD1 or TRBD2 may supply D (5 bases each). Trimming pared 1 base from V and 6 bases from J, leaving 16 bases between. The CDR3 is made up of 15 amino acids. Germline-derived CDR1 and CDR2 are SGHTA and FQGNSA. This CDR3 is CASSLGTGRGFEQYF. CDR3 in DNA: TGTGCCAGCAGCTTAGGGACGGGACGGGGTTTCGAGCAGTACTTC.

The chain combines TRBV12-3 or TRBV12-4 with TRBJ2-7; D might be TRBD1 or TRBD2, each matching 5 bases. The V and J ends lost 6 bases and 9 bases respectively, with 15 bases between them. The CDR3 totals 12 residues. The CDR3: CASRGPFVGQYF. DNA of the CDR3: TGTGCCAGCAGGGGACCGTTCGTAGGGCAGTACTTC.

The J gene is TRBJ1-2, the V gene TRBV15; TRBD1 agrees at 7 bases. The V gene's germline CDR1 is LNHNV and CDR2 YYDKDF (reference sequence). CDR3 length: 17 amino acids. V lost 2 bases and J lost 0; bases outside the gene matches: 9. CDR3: CATSRLGGASANYGYTF. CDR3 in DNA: TGTGCCACCAGCAGATTAGGGGGCGCCTCGGCTAACTATGGCTACACCTTC.

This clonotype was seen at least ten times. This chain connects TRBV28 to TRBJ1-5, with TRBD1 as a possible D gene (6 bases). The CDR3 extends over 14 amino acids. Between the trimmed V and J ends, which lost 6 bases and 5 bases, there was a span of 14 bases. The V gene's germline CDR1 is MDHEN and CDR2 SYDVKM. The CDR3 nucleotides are TGTGCCAGCAGCATATCCCACAGGGATCAGCCCCAGCATTTT. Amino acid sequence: CASSISHRDQPQHF. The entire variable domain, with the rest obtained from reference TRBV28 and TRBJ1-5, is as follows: DVKVTQSSRYLVKRTGEKVFLECVQDMDHENMFWYRQDPGLGLRLIYFSYDVKMKEKGDIPEGYSVSREKKERFSLILESASTNQTSMYLCASSISHRDQPQHFGDGTRLSIL.

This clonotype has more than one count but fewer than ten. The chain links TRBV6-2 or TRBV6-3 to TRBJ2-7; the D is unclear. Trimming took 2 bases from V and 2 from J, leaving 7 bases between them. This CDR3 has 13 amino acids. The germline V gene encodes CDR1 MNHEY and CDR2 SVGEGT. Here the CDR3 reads CASSYGRPYEQYF. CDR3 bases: TGTGCCAGCAGTTACGGACGCCCCTACGAGCAGTACTTC.

The CDR3 region has the DNA TGCAGCGTAGCAGGGTTGACTAACGCTGAAGCTTTCTTT. Its translation: CSVAGLTNAEAFF. The chain is built from TRBV29-1 and TRBJ1-1, with D tentatively TRBD1 (5 bases). The V and J ends lost 6 bases and 6 bases respectively, with 17 bases between them. CDR1 is SQVTM, CDR2 ANQGSEA, per germline. The CDR3 is made up of 13 amino acids.

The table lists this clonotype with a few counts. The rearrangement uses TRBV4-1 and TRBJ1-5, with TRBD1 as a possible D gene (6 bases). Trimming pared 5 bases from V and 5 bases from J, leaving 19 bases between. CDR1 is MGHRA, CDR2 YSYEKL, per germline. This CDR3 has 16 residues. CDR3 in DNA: TGCGCCAGCAGCTTGGGGGGTGTGGGGGCACATCAGCCCCAGCATTTT. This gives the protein CASSLGGVGAHQPQHF.

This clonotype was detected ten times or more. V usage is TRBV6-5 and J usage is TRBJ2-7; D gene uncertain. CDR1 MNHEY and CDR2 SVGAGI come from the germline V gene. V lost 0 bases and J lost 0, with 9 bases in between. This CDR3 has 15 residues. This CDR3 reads CASSYSARSSYEQYF. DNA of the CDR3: TGTGCCAGCAGTTACTCAGCCCGAAGCTCCTACGAGCAGTACTTC.

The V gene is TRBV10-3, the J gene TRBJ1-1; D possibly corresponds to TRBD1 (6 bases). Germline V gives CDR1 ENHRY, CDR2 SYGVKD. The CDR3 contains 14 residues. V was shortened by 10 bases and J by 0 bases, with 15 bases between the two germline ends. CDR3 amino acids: CASIGRGLNTEAFF. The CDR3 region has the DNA TGTGCCAGCATTGGTAGGGGGTTGAACACTGAAGCTTTCTTT.

The CDR3 here is CASSPRTDSHDGAFF. CDR3 in DNA: TGTGCCAGCAGTCCGCGGACGGATTCCCATGATGGAGCTTTCTTT. The V and J genes are TRBV6-1 and TRBJ1-1; D is unclear. The CDR3 runs to 15 residues. Trimming shortened V by 5 bases and J by 10 bases, and 23 bases separated the two germline ends. Germline CDR1 and CDR2: MNHNS and SASEGT.

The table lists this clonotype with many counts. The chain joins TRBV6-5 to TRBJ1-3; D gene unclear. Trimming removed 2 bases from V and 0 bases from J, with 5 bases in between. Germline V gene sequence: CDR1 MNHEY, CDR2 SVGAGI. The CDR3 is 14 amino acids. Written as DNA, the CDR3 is TGTGCCAGCAGTTACGGGGACTCTGGAAACACCATATATTTT. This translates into CASSYGDSGNTIYF.

This chain's CDR3 is CASSPRHYEQYF. The DNA for the CDR3 is TGTGCCAGCAGCCCCCGACACTACGAGCAGTACTTC. The chain recombines TRBV12-3 or TRBV12-4 with TRBJ2-7; D gene unclear. The CDR3 has 12 residues. V lost 6 bases and J 3 bases, leaving 9 bases between the germline ends.

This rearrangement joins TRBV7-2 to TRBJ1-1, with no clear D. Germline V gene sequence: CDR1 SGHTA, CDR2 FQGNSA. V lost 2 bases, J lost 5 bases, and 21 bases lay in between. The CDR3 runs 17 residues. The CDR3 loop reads CASSLSAQSVAFTEAFF. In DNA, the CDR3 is TGTGCCAGCAGCTTATCGGCCCAGTCCGTGGCTTTTACTGAAGCTTTCTTT.

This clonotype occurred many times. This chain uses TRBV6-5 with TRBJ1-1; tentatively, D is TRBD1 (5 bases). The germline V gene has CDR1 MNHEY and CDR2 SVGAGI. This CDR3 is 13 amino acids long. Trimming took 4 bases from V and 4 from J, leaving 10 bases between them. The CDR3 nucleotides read TGTGCCAGCAGTTCCAGGGTTATCACTGAAGCTTTCTTT. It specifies CASSSRVITEAFF.

The CDR3 loop is CASSYVDRAGNSPLHF. CDR3 nucleotide sequence: TGTGCCAGCAGTTACGTCGACAGGGCCGGGAATTCACCCCTCCACTTT. This chain connects TRBV6-2 or TRBV6-3 to TRBJ1-6; 7 positions match TRBD1. Germline CDR1 and CDR2: MNHEY and SVGEGT. Trimming cost V 2 bases and J 7 bases; bases outside gene matches: 8. The CDR3 length is 16 residues.

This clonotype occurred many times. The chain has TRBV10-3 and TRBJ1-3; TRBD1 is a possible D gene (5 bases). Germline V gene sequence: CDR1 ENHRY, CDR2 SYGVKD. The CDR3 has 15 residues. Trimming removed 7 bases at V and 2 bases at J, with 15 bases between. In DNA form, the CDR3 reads TGTGCCATCAAGCCGACAGAAGGGACTGGAAACACCATATATTTT. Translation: CAIKPTEGTGNTIYF.

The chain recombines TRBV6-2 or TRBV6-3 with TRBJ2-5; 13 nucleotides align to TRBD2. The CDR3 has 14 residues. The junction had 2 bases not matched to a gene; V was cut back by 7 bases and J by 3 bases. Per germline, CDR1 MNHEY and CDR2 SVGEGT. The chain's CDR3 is CASIGTSGKETQYF. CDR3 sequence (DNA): TGTGCCAGCATCGGGACTAGCGGGAAAGAGACCCAGTACTTC.

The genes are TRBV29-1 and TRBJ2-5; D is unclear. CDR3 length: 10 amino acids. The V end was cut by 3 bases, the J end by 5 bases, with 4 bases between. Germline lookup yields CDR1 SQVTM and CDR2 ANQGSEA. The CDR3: CSVDGETQYF. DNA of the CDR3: TGCAGCGTTGATGGGGAGACCCAGTACTTC.

The CDR3, as DNA: TGTGCCAGCAGTGAAGCGCACGGACAGGGAAACTATGGCTACACCTTC. Its protein is CASSEAHGQGNYGYTF. The rearrangement joins TRBV6-1 to TRBJ1-2, with 8 bases aligning to TRBD1. V shed 0 bases and J 2 bases; nucleotides not matched to a gene: 5. CDR1 and CDR2 from the germline V gene are MNHNS and SASEGT. The CDR3 is made up of 16 amino acids.